The 26 T cell receptor beta chains presented below share a single source sample, sequenced in a study of cytomegalovirus exposure and HLA in healthy donors. A multiplex PCR was run with 60 Vbeta primers and 13 Jbeta primers. TCRdb keeps only in-frame clones here, not all; method: immunoSEQ multiplex PCR. This table has some 85,000 clones, over 65% appearing once. What was sequenced was PBMCs. The receptors derive from a woman aged 40 to 50 in good health and CMV-seropositive.

V is TRBV28 and J is TRBJ2-5, with 12 nucleotides matching TRBD1. V was pared by 6 bases and J by 11 bases, with 10 bases of the junction left unmatched. CDR1 is MDHEN, CDR2 SYDVKM, per germline. The CDR3 sequence is 14 residues long. CDR3: CASRGGQGAGEQYF. CDR3 in DNA: TGTGCCAGCAGGGGGGGACAGGGGGCTGGGGAGCAGTACTTC.

The J gene is TRBJ1-6, the V gene TRBV27; D is unresolved. Germline lookup yields CDR1 MNHEY and CDR2 SMNVEV (reference sequence). The CDR3 totals 13 residues. V was shortened by 2 bases and J by 6 bases, with 5 bases between the two germline ends. This chain's CDR3 is CASSLAGNSPLHF. The DNA of the CDR3 is TGTGCCAGCAGTTTAGCGGGTAATTCACCCCTCCACTTT.

The rearrangement links TRBV4-3 to TRBJ1-5, with TRBD1 matching over 10 bases. This CDR3 is 15 amino acids long. Trimming cost V 4 bases and J 1 base; bases outside gene matches: 1. Looked up from germline, CDR1 is LGHNA and CDR2 is YSLEER. The CDR3 DNA reads as TGCGCCAGCAGCCGGGACAGGGGCAGCAATCAGCCCCAGCATTTT. Translation gives CASSRDRGSNQPQHF.

The rearrangement uses TRBV6-5 and TRBJ2-7, with TRBD1 matching 7 bases. The germline CDR1 and CDR2 sequences are MNHEY and SVGAGI. V lost 0 bases and J lost 0; bases outside the gene matches: 5. The CDR3 is 16 amino acids. This CDR3 reads CASSYSPRTGSYEQYF. In nucleotides, the CDR3 is TGTGCCAGCAGTTACTCTCCCAGGACAGGCTCCTACGAGCAGTACTTC.

J is TRBJ2-2 and V is TRBV7-2, with TRBD2 identical over 7 bases. Germline V gene lookup returns CDR1 SGHTA and CDR2 FQGNSA. CDR3 size: 16 residues. V shed 8 bases and J 4 bases; nucleotides not matched to a gene: 13. CDR3: CASAPMGTKLTGELFF. CDR3 sequence (DNA): TGTGCCAGCGCCCCGATGGGGACTAAACTCACCGGGGAGCTGTTTTTT. The whole variable domain, filled in from reference TRBV7-2 and TRBJ2-2, reads GAGVSQSPSNKVTEKGKDVELRCDPISGHTALYWYRQSLGQGLEFLIYFQGNSAPDKSGLPSDRFSAERTGGSVSTLTIQRTQQEDSAVYLCASAPMGTKLTGELFFGEGSRLTVL.

V gene TRBV14 combines with J gene TRBJ2-7; 7 bases are a match to TRBD1. V lost 2 bases, J lost 3 bases, and 1 base stayed unmatched. This CDR3 has 13 amino acids. CDR1 and CDR2 (germline): SGHDN, FVKESK. The CDR3 loop is CASSQNRGYEQYF. The CDR3 DNA follows: TGTGCCAGCAGCCAAAACAGGGGCTACGAGCAGTACTTC.

The chain employs TRBV19 and TRBJ2-2; no clear D. The CDR3 runs to 13 residues. CDR1 is LNHDA, CDR2 SQIVND, per germline (reference sequence). With 5 bases removed from V and 6 bases from J, the gap between germline ends came to 10 bases. CDR3 nucleotide sequence: TGTGCCAGTAGTCTAACTACCCCCGGGGAGCTGTTTTTT. Translating it yields CASSLTTPGELFF. Drawing the rest from reference TRBV19 and TRBJ2-2, the complete variable domain is DGGITQSPKYLFRKEGQNVTLSCEQNLNHDAMYWYRQDPGQGLRLIYYSQIVNDFQKGDIAEGYSVSREKKESFPLTVTSAQKNPTAFYLCASSLTTPGELFFGEGSRLTVL.

The sample holds one count of this clone. The chain joins TRBV5-8 to TRBJ2-5; 9 bases are shared with TRBD1. The CDR3 runs to 15 residues. The V and J ends lost 4 bases and 5 bases, in that order; junction bases with no gene match: 9. In germline, CDR1 is SGHTS, CDR2 YDEGEE. In nucleotides, the CDR3 is TGTGCCAGCAGCGCAGGACAGGGGATCGCGGAGACCCAGTACTTC. Amino acid sequence: CASSAGQGIAETQYF.

This clone turned up a few times. The chain joins TRBV28 to TRBJ1-1; unclear D gene. The CDR3 sequence is 14 residues long. Deletions cut 6 bases from V and 3 bases from J, with 14 bases between. CDR1 is MDHEN, CDR2 SYDVKM, per germline. Written as DNA, the CDR3 is TGTGCCAGCAGATTAATTGAGGACTACACTGAAGCTTTCTTT. Translation gives CASRLIEDYTEAFF.

The V gene is TRBV4-3, the J gene TRBJ2-1, with D tentatively TRBD2 (6 bases). V was cut by 2 bases and J by 2 bases, with 10 bases left in between. The CDR3 covers 15 residues. Germline V CDR1 and CDR2: LGHNA, YSLEER. The DNA of the CDR3 is TGCGCCAGCAGCCAACGCTCTAGCGCCTACAATGAGCAGTTCTTC. Translated, it gives CASSQRSSAYNEQFF.

This clone was picked up a small number of times. V usage is TRBV27 and J usage is TRBJ2-1; TRBD2 agrees at 8 bases. The CDR3 extends over 15 amino acids. The germline CDR1 and CDR2 sequences are MNHEY and SMNVEV (reference sequence). J lost 12 bases, V lost 3 bases, and 13 bases had no gene match. The CDR3, as DNA: TGTGCCAGCAGTTTCACGACAGCGGGAGTCTCTGGGCAGTTCTTC. Protein sequence: CASSFTTAGVSGQFF.

In this sample, this clone turned up once. The rearrangement uses TRBV30 and TRBJ1-2; no clear D. CDR1 is GTSNPN and CDR2 is SVGIG in the germline V gene (reference sequence). The V end was cut by 4 bases, the J end by 0 bases, with 6 bases between. CDR3 length: 12 residues. This CDR3 reads CAWNTANYGYTF. CDR3 coding DNA: TGTGCCTGGAATACGGCTAACTATGGCTACACCTTC.

The chain is built from TRBV6-5 and TRBJ2-2, with 8 bases matching TRBD1. In germline, CDR1 is MNHEY, CDR2 SVGAGI. The V segment lost 2 bases and the J segment 6 bases; nucleotides outside the gene matches: 5. The CDR3 loop spans 15 amino acids. CDR3 amino acids: CASSYGTGFSGELFF. As DNA, the CDR3 is TGTGCCAGCAGTTACGGGACAGGATTTTCCGGGGAGCTGTTTTTT.

Of note for this clone: An end of the junction differs from the germline gene, which may be a read error. The CDR3 protein is CSSSTGGAYGYTF. The CDR3 DNA sequence: TGTTCCAGCAGCACGGGTGGGGCGTATGGCTACACCTTC. The rearrangement joins TRBV7-9 to TRBJ1-2, with D possibly matching TRBD1 (5 bases). The CDR3 contains 13 residues. Germline-derived CDR1 and CDR2 are SEHNR and FQNEAQ (reference sequence).

This chain links TRBV7-8 with TRBJ2-7; D not certain. This CDR3 contains 12 residues. The V gene lost 3 bases and the J gene lost 2 bases, with 5 bases spanning the gap. Germline V gene sequence: CDR1 SGHVS, CDR2 FQNEAQ. CDR3 nucleotides: TGTGCCAGCAGCTTCATCACCTACGAGCAGTACTTC. It encodes CASSFITYEQYF. Full variable domain (missing parts from reference TRBV7-8 and TRBJ2-7): GAGVSQSPRYKVAKRGQDVALRCDPISGHVSLFWYQQALGQGPEFLTYFQNEAQLDKSGLPSDRFFAERPEGSVSTLKIQRTQQEDSAVYLCASSFITYEQYFGPGTRLTVT.

This clone was found a few times. This chain links TRBV9 with TRBJ2-1, with unresolved D. The germline gives CDR1 SGDLS, CDR2 YYNGEE. The germline V and J ends were trimmed by 1 base and 8 bases, with 19 bases remaining between them. CDR3 length: 16 amino acids. DNA for the CDR3: TGTGCCAGCAGCGTAACTAAGACTTCTGTTCACGATGAGCAGTTCTTC. It codes for CASSVTKTSVHDEQFF.

V and J are TRBV7-2 and TRBJ2-2; maybe TRBD1 (6 bases). Between the trimmed V and J ends, which lost 5 bases and 4 bases, there was a span of 11 bases. Germline V gives CDR1 SGHTA, CDR2 FQGNSA. There are 14 residues in the CDR3. CDR3 loop: CASSKQGSTGELFF. Here the CDR3 DNA reads TGTGCCAGCAGCAAACAGGGAAGCACCGGGGAGCTGTTTTTT.

This clone was counted a single time. The chain is built from TRBV6-5 and TRBJ2-7; 8 nucleotides line up with TRBD2. CDR3 length: 15 amino acids. Germline-derived CDR1 and CDR2 are MNHEY and SVGAGI. V lost 0 bases, J lost 2 bases, and 3 bases stayed unmatched. The CDR3 loop is CASSYSETSAYEQYF. CDR3 nucleotides: TGTGCCAGCAGTTACTCGGAGACTAGCGCCTACGAGCAGTACTTC.

The chain employs TRBV25-1 and TRBJ2-7; D call uncertain. Trimming removed 1 base from V and 2 bases from J, with 9 bases in between. This CDR3 spans 14 amino acids. Looked up from germline, CDR1 is MGHDK and CDR2 is SYGVNS. For the CDR3, the DNA is TGTGCCAGCAGTGAATCCGGCAGGACCTACGAGCAGTACTTC. Translated, it gives CASSESGRTYEQYF.

The chain is built from TRBV19 and TRBJ2-7; 12 bases are shared with TRBD2. J was trimmed by 3 bases and V by 5 bases; bases with no gene match: 8. Germline CDR1 and CDR2: LNHDA and SQIVND (reference sequence). The CDR3 sequence is 16 residues long. DNA of the CDR3: TGTGCCAGTAGTGCCTTTCTAGCGGGAGGGCTCTACGAGCAGTACTTC. Translated, it gives CASSAFLAGGLYEQYF.

The chain combines TRBV4-1 with TRBJ2-7; maybe TRBD2 (5 bases). This CDR3 region has 14 residues. The germline V gene has CDR1 MGHRA and CDR2 YSYEKL. The V end was cut by 4 bases, the J end by 6 bases, with 16 bases between. CDR3 protein: CASSLLDEYSEQYF. The CDR3 DNA is TGCGCCAGCAGCCTACTAGACGAATATTCCGAGCAGTACTTC.

This sequence joins TRBV11-3 and TRBJ2-1; 7 bases agree with TRBD2. Germline loops: CDR1 SGHNT, CDR2 YENEEA. V lost 2 bases, J lost 13 bases, and 2 bases stayed unmatched. This CDR3 is 11 amino acids long. The CDR3 DNA is TGTGCCAGCAGCTTAAGCGGGATACAGTTCTTC. Translating it yields CASSLSGIQFF.

The gene calls are TRBV5-4 and TRBJ2-5, with D perhaps TRBD1 (6 bases). The J call may not be correct, given that the DNA end is closer to TRBJ2-7. Germline V CDR1 and CDR2: SGHNT, YYREEE (reference sequence). CDR3 size: 15 residues. Here the CDR3 reads CASSLAMDSSYEQYF. The CDR3 DNA follows: TGTGCCAGCAGCTTGGCCATGGACAGTTCCTACGAGCAGTACTTC.

V usage is TRBV15 and J usage is TRBJ1-3, with D perhaps TRBD1 (6 bases). The length of the CDR3 is 15 residues. Trimming shortened V by 2 bases and J by 2 bases, and 10 bases separated the two germline ends. Germline values: CDR1 LNHNV, CDR2 YYDKDF (reference sequence). The CDR3 region has the DNA TGTGCCACCAGCAGAACAGGGCCAACTGGAAACACCATATATTTT. It is translated as CATSRTGPTGNTIYF.

V is TRBV27 and J is TRBJ1-4; a possible D gene is TRBD1 (5 bases). The CDR3 runs to 13 residues. The germline V gene has CDR1 MNHEY and CDR2 SMNVEV (reference sequence). Trimming left V 3 bases short and J 7 bases short, with 9 bases between. The CDR3 sequence is CASSFQGAEKLFF. The CDR3 nucleotides are TGTGCCAGCAGTTTCCAGGGTGCTGAAAAACTGTTTTTT. Full variable domain (missing parts from reference TRBV27 and TRBJ1-4): EAQVTQNPRYLITVTGKKLTVTCSQNMNHEYMSWYRQDPGLGLRQIYYSMNVEVTDKGDVPEGYKVSRKEKRNFPLILESPSPNQTSLYFCASSFQGAEKLFFGSGTQLSVL.

This clone was counted a few times. The chain joins TRBV6-5 to TRBJ1-1; no definite D call. V was trimmed by 7 bases and J by 0 bases, leaving 3 bases between them. In germline, CDR1 is MNHEY, CDR2 SVGAGI. This CDR3 spans 11 amino acids. CDR3 region: CASTMNTEAFF. DNA of the CDR3: TGTGCCAGCACCATGAACACTGAAGCTTTCTTT.